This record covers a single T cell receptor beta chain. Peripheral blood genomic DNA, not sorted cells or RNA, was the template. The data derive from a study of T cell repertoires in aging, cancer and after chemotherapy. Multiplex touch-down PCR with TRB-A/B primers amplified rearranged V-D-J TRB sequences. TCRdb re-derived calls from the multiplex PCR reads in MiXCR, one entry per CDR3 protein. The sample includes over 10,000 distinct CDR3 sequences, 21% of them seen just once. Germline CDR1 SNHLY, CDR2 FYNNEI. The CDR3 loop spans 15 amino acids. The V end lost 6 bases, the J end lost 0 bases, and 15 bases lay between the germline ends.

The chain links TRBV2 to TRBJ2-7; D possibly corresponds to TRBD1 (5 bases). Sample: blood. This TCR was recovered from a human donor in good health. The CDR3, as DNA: TGTGCCAGCAGCGCCGGACATTCGAGCTCCTACGAGCAGTACTTC. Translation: CASSAGHSSSYEQYF.